This T cell receptor beta chain was recorded in a study of blood T cell repertoires in COVID-19 (dated by TCRdb to about 2020). For the study in its entirety: Samples from collaborators originated in the United States, Italy and Spain and spanned both the acute and convalescent phases of COVID-19. The prospective study material was composed of cDNA or gDNA derived from T cells, B-cell-depleted T cells, or PBMCs. The dataset comprised deeply sampled blood TCRbeta repertoires from subjects exposed to, actively infected with, or recovered from COVID-19. The repertoires were made available in a free public database intended to serve as a resource for research on the immune response to SARS-CoV-2. Samples came from the ongoing ImmuneRACE study (first 160 participants) plus 1,254 subjects from 6 global collaborators. A de-identified subject ID, COVID-19 status, age in years and sex were almost always included in the sample metadata. Where available, HLA class I and class II types were taken from metadata supplied by the sample provider and were not determined by assay-based typing.

As to this clone: Its target antigen remains unknown. Base-call qualities are not available, and no considerably larger clone is one nucleotide away.

Study-wide conclusions, independent of this receptor: Clinical and demographic metadata were provided uncurated, with the amount varying by source and participant.

TCRbeta CDR3 regions were amplified from genomic DNA using the immunoSEQ Assay, a bias-controlled multiplex PCR. The paper's data handling went like this. The number of nucleated cells in each sample was estimated by amplification of reference gene primers within the assay. To quantify the absolute abundance of each unique TCRbeta CDR3 rearrangement, sequence reads were collapsed and filtered. For each sample, productive Simpson clonality was calculated as the square root of Simpson's diversity index over productive rearrangements. The source is immuneACCESS, and TCRdb retained only in-frame sequences with V and J called. Part of the clones is not carried over; for the studies checked, unresolved V genes explain less than half of this, and the remainder is unexplained. V and J calls and clone size follow that table, whereas D and trimming were derived from the DNA. The sample table shows 300,000 to 450,000 clones, and around 85% are seen once. Of the sample, roughly 3.6% falls within the top ten clones.

Whole blood was collected in K2EDTA tubes by collaborating institutions according to the institutions' own protocols. For TCRbeta analysis, collaborators shipped samples in one of three forms: frozen whole blood, isolated PBMCs, or DNA extracted from either of those sample types. In the germline V gene, CDR1 corresponds to MDHEN and CDR2 to SYDVKM. Between the V and J ends, shortened by 1 base and 7 bases respectively, the junction contains 16 bases. The CDR3 has 15 amino acids, counting the end cysteine and phenylalanine. Only the CDR3 DNA stays, 45 bases, in frame from base 1. The sequenced material came from peripheral blood. The clonotype originates from a young woman with acute or convalescent COVID-19. The sequence joins TRBV28 to TRBJ1-1; matching of 6 bases hints at TRBD1 as the D gene. The DNA sequence is given as TGTGCCAGCAGTTTATATCGGACAGAGACGCATGAAGCTTTCTTT. Protein translation: CASSLYRTETHEAFF. Supplemented by the reference TRBV28 and TRBJ1-1 proteins around the CDR3, the complete variable domain is DVKVTQSSRYLVKRTGEKVFLECVQDMDHENMFWYRQDPGLGLRLIYFSYDVKMKEKGDIPEGYSVSREKKERFSLILESASTNQTSMYLCASSLYRTETHEAFFGQGTRLTVV.